These T cell receptor beta chains were read from a single sample in a study of blood T cell repertoires in COVID-19. Libraries were prepared by immunoSEQ multiplex PCR; TCRdb keeps only in-frame clonotypes and omits some of them. The table has 160,000 or so clones, roughly 80% seen once. Input material: PBMCs or T cells enriched from blood (not recorded which). Receptors originate from a middle-aged woman with acute COVID-19. Each CDR3 is given with its conserved first and last residue. A D gene is named only where the DNA matches it firmly. Clone size appears in some rows only: once, few, many, or a class for an expanded clone.

TRBJ2-2	.	.	11	TRBV12-3/TRBV12-4	TGTGCCAGCACCCGACACGGGGAGCTGTTTTTT	CASTRHGELFF
TRBJ2-3	.	.	16	TRBV3-1/TRBV3-2	TGTGCCAGCAGCCCCCGGGCCAGGGTTGTCACAGATACGCAGTATTTT	CASSPRARVVTDTQYF
TRBJ2-7	once	TRBD1	16	TRBV5-1	TGCGCCAGCAGCACCCGCAGGGGGACAGTGAAGGCCGAGCAGTACTTC	CASSTRRGTVKAEQYF
TRBJ2-4	.	TRBD2	17	TRBV10-3	TGTGCCATCAGTGCGCTAGCGGGAGGAGGTGGCAAAAACATTCAGTACTTC	CAISALAGGGGKNIQYF
TRBJ2-3	.	.	14	TRBV11-2	TGTGCCAGCAGCCAGTCAGGGCGCACAGATACGCAGTATTTT	CASSQSGRTDTQYF
TRBJ2-3	.	.	14	TRBV5-1	TGCGCCAGCAGCTTTAGCGGCCCCACAGATACGCAGTATTTT	CASSFSGPTDTQYF
TRBJ2-5	.	TRBD2	17	TRBV6-1	TGTGCCAGCAGTGCCCTAGCGGGAGGCCAACCATGGGAGACCCAGTACTTC	CASSALAGGQPWETQYF
TRBJ1-5	.	.	14	TRBV19	TGTGCCAGTAGTAGTGTTTTCGGCAATCAGCCCCAGCATTTT	CASSSVFGNQPQHF
TRBJ2-1	.	TRBD1	16	TRBV5-1	TGCGCCAGCAGCTTGGGTGGCGGACAGGGGGCCTTCGGGCAGTTCTTC	CASSLGGGQGAFGQFF
TRBJ1-2	.	.	14	TRBV5-1	TGCGCCAGCAGCTTGGTTAGTACCTACTATGGCTACACCTTC	CASSLVSTYYGYTF
TRBJ2-5	.	TRBD1	15	TRBV3-1/TRBV3-2	TGTGCCAGCAGGCCCCAGGGGGCAGGGGGAGAGACCCAGTACTTC	CASRPQGAGGETQYF
TRBJ1-4	.	TRBD1	15	TRBV11-3	TGTGCCAGCAGCCTCCAGGGGGACACTAATGAAAAACTGTTTTTT	CASSLQGDTNEKLFF
TRBJ1-5	.	TRBD1	15	TRBV24-1	TGTGCCACCAAACGACAGGGAAGGGGAGATCAGCCCCAGCATTTT	CATKRQGRGDQPQHF
TRBJ2-2	.	TRBD2	17	TRBV24-1	TGTGCCACCAGTGATAGGTCTAGCGGGGTGAACACCGGGGAGCTGTTTTTT	CATSDRSSGVNTGELFF
TRBJ1-2	.	.	12	TRBV28	TGTGCCAGCAGCAACCTTCTCGGGGGCTACACCTTC	CASSNLLGGYTF
TRBJ1-1	.	.	14	TRBV18	TGTGCCAGCTCACCAGGGGGGGCGCGCACTGAAGCTTTCTTT	CASSPGGARTEAFF
TRBJ2-2	.	TRBD2	17	TRBV5-4	TGTGCCAGCAGCCCGGGGGGTCTAGCGGGAGAGGCGGGGGAGCTGTTTTTT	CASSPGGLAGEAGELFF
TRBJ2-1	.	TRBD2	15	TRBV7-2	TGTGCCAGCAGCGCCCCAGGAAGCGGGATCAATGAGCAGTTCTTC	CASSAPGSGINEQFF
TRBJ1-3	.	.	14	TRBV4-1	TGCGCCAGCAGCCACGGATGGAGCGGGGACACCATATATTTT	CASSHGWSGDTIYF
TRBJ2-5	.	TRBD2	14	TRBV2	TGTGCCAGCAGAACGGGACTAGCGGAAGAGACCCAGTACTTC	CASRTGLAEETQYF
TRBJ1-4	.	.	13	TRBV11-1	TGTGCCAGCAGCTTACGGCAACAGGAAAAACTGTTTTTT	CASSLRQQEKLFF
TRBJ1-3	.	.	15	TRBV5-4	TGTGCCAGCAGCTTTTGGGGGCAGATAGGAAACACCATATATTTT	CASSFWGQIGNTIYF
TRBJ2-1	.	TRBD2	12	TRBV12-3/TRBV12-4	TGTGCCAGCAGCAACAGAGCGGGAGAGCAGTTCTTC	CASSNRAGEQFF
TRBJ2-7	.	TRBD2	16	TRBV27	TGTGCCAGCAGTTTATACCCTAGCGGGATCTCCTACGAGCAGTACTTC	CASSLYPSGISYEQYF
TRBJ2-5	.	.	16	TRBV9	TGTGCCAGCAGCGTTAACCCACTGGGGCTACAAGAGACCCAGTACTTC	CASSVNPLGLQETQYF
TRBJ1-1	.	.	15	TRBV11-1	TGTGCCAGCTCACTTATCGGACAGAGGAACACTGAAGCTTTCTTT	CASSLIGQRNTEAFF
TRBJ2-2	.	.	15	TRBV6-5	TGTGCCAGCAGACATGGACTATCGAACACCGGGGAGCTGTTTTTT	CASRHGLSNTGELFF
TRBJ2-7	few	TRBD2	17	TRBV4-1	TGCGCCAGCAGCCCGCGTGGGCTAGCGGGAGAGGGCTACGAGCAGTACTTC	CASSPRGLAGEGYEQYF
TRBJ1-1	.	TRBD1	15	TRBV7-2	TGTGCCAGCAGCGAATGGGGGACAGTGAACACTGAAGCTTTCTTT	CASSEWGTVNTEAFF
TRBJ2-1	.	TRBD2	15	TRBV6-4	TGTGCCAGCTTGCCCCGGCGGGAGACAATCAATGAGCAGTTCTTC	CASLPRRETINEQFF
TRBJ2-5	.	TRBD1	15	TRBV30	TGTGCCTGGGACCCTGGACAGGGCGGGAAAGAGACCCAGTACTTC	CAWDPGQGGKETQYF
TRBJ1-5	.	.	15	TRBV2	TGTGCCAGCAGTGACGGGAGGGGCGAGGATCAGCCCCAGCATTTT	CASSDGRGEDQPQHF
TRBJ2-1	.	.	13	TRBV20-1	TGCAGTGCTAGTGGGAGTCGACGGAATGAGCAGTTCTTC	CSASGSRRNEQFF
TRBJ1-1	.	TRBD1	17	TRBV18	TGTGCCAGCTCACCTACCGGGACAGGGCTAATGAACACTGAAGCTTTCTTT	CASSPTGTGLMNTEAFF
TRBJ1-1	.	.	15	TRBV6-5	TGTGCCAGCAGTTACCCCGGGGGGGGCTACACTGAAGCTTTCTTT	CASSYPGGGYTEAFF
TRBJ1-5	.	.	14	TRBV2	TGTGCCAGCAGTGAGAACGGGGTGGTTCAGCCCCAGCATTTT	CASSENGVVQPQHF
TRBJ1-1	.	.	11	TRBV2	TGTGCCAGCAGTGGAAGGGGGGGAGCTTTCTTT	CASSGRGGAFF
TRBJ2-2	few	TRBD2	18	TRBV12-5	TGTGCTAGTGGTTCAGGGACTAGCGGGCCAGTTAGGACCGGGGAGCTGTTTTTT	CASGSGTSGPVRTGELFF
TRBJ2-1	.	TRBD2	15	TRBV6-5	TGTGCCAGCAGTCCTGGGACTAGCGGGAAGAATGAGCAGTTCTTC	CASSPGTSGKNEQFF
TRBJ2-7	.	.	13	TRBV11-3	TGTGCCAGCAGCGCAGGCGCAGCCTACGAGCAGTACTTC	CASSAGAAYEQYF
TRBJ1-1	.	TRBD1	15	TRBV7-9	TGTGCCTGCTCAATTTCCCGACAGGGGGACACTGAAGCTTTCTTT	CACSISRQGDTEAFF
TRBJ1-5	.	TRBD1	15	TRBV6-1	TGTGCCAGCAGTGAATACCAGGGGGCAAATCAGCCCCAGCATTTT	CASSEYQGANQPQHF
TRBJ1-2	.	.	15	TRBV4-1	TGCGCCAGCAGCCACCGACAGGAACCTAACTATGGCTACACCTTC	CASSHRQEPNYGYTF
TRBJ1-1	.	TRBD1	16	TRBV28	TGTGCCAGCAGTTTAGGGACAGGGGGCAGGGGCACTGAAGCTTTCTTT	CASSLGTGGRGTEAFF
TRBJ1-5	many	TRBD1	14	TRBV18	TGTGCCAGCTCACCTCAGGGGGCGGGTCAGCCCCAGCATTTT	CASSPQGAGQPQHF
TRBJ1-1	.	TRBD1	15	TRBV18	TGTGCCACCTACAATCCCACAGGGGGGTACACTGAAGCTTTCTTT	CATYNPTGGYTEAFF